This TCR beta chain was sequenced during a study of vaccination effects on CD4 cells after COVID-19 (dated by TCRdb to the early 2020s). Regarding the study in general: To identify antigen-specific CD4+ T cell clonotypes by their expansion, the ViraFEST assay first stimulated PBMC with viral peptide pools and then applied TCR sequencing. After vaccination, three convalescent patients were sampled both early (day +14) and late (day +241, +227, +161 respectively). Across the study, the median time from the second dose to post-vaccine sampling was 72 days (range 14 to 241). Each well held roughly 2 million PBMC cultured in IMDM containing roughly 5% human AB serum, around 10 IU/ml IL-2 and gentamicin, along with around 9.4 ug/ml peptides. SARS-CoV-2 spike-specific CD4+ TCR repertoires from before and after mRNA vaccination were compared in COVID-19 convalescent patients and in infection-naive vaccine recipients. A total of some eleven COVID-19 convalescent patients and a few SARS-CoV-2-naive healthy vaccine recipients were included in the full study. Cultures from other donors in the study were sequenced using the Oncomine TCR Beta short-read assay on an Illumina iSeq 100. What the study reported, not specific to this receptor: The study was limited by a small number of convalescent patients, and early post-infection timepoints were lacking. Clones induced by infection and clones induced by vaccination both contracted markedly at late timepoints after vaccination, which fits with T cell responses waning over time. Among convalescent patients, the spike-reactive repertoire after vaccination was made up mainly of new vaccine-induced clones that were largely distinct from the clones induced by infection.

Receptors were amplified or captured by the immunoSEQ multiplex PCR assay. DNA from the CD4+ T cells that had been cultured and isolated underwent TCR beta CDR3 sequencing. Under the source paper's analysis protocol: Non-productive TCR sequences were removed, reads were trimmed to the CDR3 region, and CDR3s of at least 7 amino acids were retained. The MANAFEST web app was used to identify antigen-specific clonotypes by comparing expansion in peptide wells with expansion in reference cultures. For clones to be considered positive, expansion at FDR<0.05 versus reference and all other wells, an odds ratio above 5, and a frequency above 0.1% in two replicate wells were required. A clonotype was defined as cross-reactive if the clonotype was significantly expanded both in SARS-CoV-2 spike wells and in at least one common cold coronavirus spike condition. Using the stringdist R package, CDR3 similarity was measured by Levenshtein distance, and unrooted trees were constructed with ape in R 3.6.1. TCRdb provides this immuneACCESS table in a form limited to in-frame rearrangements. Some clones are lacking; in checked studies, under half of them reflect an unresolved V gene, and why the rest are absent is not known. V, J and clone size are taken as reported in that table, and D and trimming were inferred from the DNA itself. The sample has 30,000 to 35,000 clones on record, around 72% of them singletons. The top ten hold 6.5% to 7.5% of the sample.

After less than 13 days of culture, CD4+ T cells were isolated with the EasySep CD4+ T cell isolation kit. PCR-confirmed SARS-CoV-2 infection had occurred in convalescent patients between March and December 2020, before the Alpha, Beta and Delta variants emerged in the United States. Each participant received two doses of an mRNA SARS-CoV-2 vaccine, either BNT162b2 or mRNA-1273. On days 3 and 7, half of the culture medium was replaced with fresh IL-2-containing medium. Each peptide stimulation condition was cultured in triplicate wells unless otherwise noted. Using Ficoll-Paque Plus gradient centrifugation, PBMC were separated from whole blood and then either used fresh or cryopreserved at -140C. Genomic DNA was extracted from cultured CD4+ T cells with the QIAamp micro DNA kit. The germline V gene gives CDR1 as SGHTS and CDR2 as YDEGEE. The germline V end is reduced by 2 bases and the J end by 5 bases; junction bases left unmatched: 2. The CDR3 contains 15 residues, cysteine and phenylalanine counted. The CDR3 DNA has 45 bases and is translated from base 1.

For this clone: This receptor's antigen is unknown. Base qualities are not recorded, but no much larger clone differs from it by a single base.

Sequencing used CD4+ T cells from PBMCs cultured without peptide, obtained after COVID-19 vaccination. The TCR was taken from a human donor who had a prior SARS-CoV-2 infection. The V and J segments used are TRBV5-8 and TRBJ2-3; 13 nucleotides in the junction match TRBD2. The bases are TGTGCCAGCAGCTTTGGACTAGCGGGGGTAGATACGCAGTATTTT. This sequence encodes CASSFGLAGVDTQYF.